The 21 T cell receptor beta chains below come from one sample, sequenced in a study of identical twins. TCRdb re-called the 5' RACE reads through MiXCR, storing one row per CDR3 protein. The table lists about 660,000 distinct CDR3 sequences, under 9% of them singletons. Separately, the same data were catalogued under a study of yellow fever vaccine responses in identical twins.

Material: PBMCs. The receptors were gathered from a woman aged 18-35 years in good health.

This clonotype turned up a few times. The chain uses TRBV6-1 and TRBJ2-3; D may be TRBD2 (5 bases). V lost 6 bases, J lost 5 bases, and 12 bases lay in between. CDR3 length: 13 amino acids. Germline V gene lookup returns CDR1 MNHNS and CDR2 SASEGT. CDR3 in DNA: TGTGCCAGCAGGACCCCGGGGATAGATACGCAGTATTTT. It is translated as CASRTPGIDTQYF.

This clonotype was seen more than once but under ten times. J is TRBJ2-7 and V is TRBV29-1, with 11 bases fitting TRBD2. CDR3 length equals 16 residues. Germline V CDR1 and CDR2: SQVTM, ANQGSEA. The J segment lost 0 bases and the V segment lost 7 bases, leaving 11 bases of the junction unmatched. CDR3 residues: CSASLAGAGSSYEQYF. DNA of the CDR3: TGCAGCGCGTCACTAGCGGGGGCCGGGAGCTCCTACGAGCAGTACTTC.

This clonotype was seen more than once but under ten times. The chain carries TRBV20-1 and TRBJ1-5; the D gene is possibly TRBD1 (5 bases). CDR1 DFQATT and CDR2 SNEGSKA come from the germline V gene (reference sequence). The germline V and J ends were trimmed by 3 bases and 7 bases, with 19 bases remaining between them. The CDR3 length is 15 residues. The CDR3 spells CSASGQWGEEQPQHF. In DNA, the CDR3 is TGCAGTGCTAGCGGGCAGTGGGGGGAGGAACAGCCCCAGCATTTT.

The chain joins TRBV19 to TRBJ2-3; weak D call: TRBD2 (6 bases). V was cut by 5 bases and J by 0 bases, with 12 bases left in between. Germline V gives CDR1 LNHDA, CDR2 SQIVND (reference sequence). CDR3 size: 15 residues. The CDR3 region has the DNA TGTGCCAGTAGTGCGGGACTTCGGAGCACAGATACGCAGTATTTT. It encodes CASSAGLRSTDTQYF. The complete variable domain, with remaining parts taken from reference TRBV19 and TRBJ2-3, reads DGGITQSPKYLFRKEGQNVTLSCEQNLNHDAMYWYRQDPGQGLRLIYYSQIVNDFQKGDIAEGYSVSREKKESFPLTVTSAQKNPTAFYLCASSAGLRSTDTQYFGPGTRLTVL.

The chain recombines TRBV28 with TRBJ2-3; no clear D. The CDR3 totals 16 residues. The germline gives CDR1 MDHEN, CDR2 SYDVKM. V lost 5 bases and J lost 2, with 17 bases in between. The CDR3 coding sequence is TGTGCCAGCAGTCCACGTGGCGCAACCCACACAGATACGCAGTATTTT. Translated, it gives CASSPRGATHTDTQYF. The full variable domain, completed using reference TRBV28 and TRBJ2-3, is DVKVTQSSRYLVKRTGEKVFLECVQDMDHENMFWYRQDPGLGLRLIYFSYDVKMKEKGDIPEGYSVSREKKERFSLILESASTNQTSMYLCASSPRGATHTDTQYFGPGTRLTVL.

This clonotype came up a few times. J is TRBJ2-2 and V is TRBV7-6; 9 bases align to TRBD1. Germline trimming cut 5 bases from V and 7 bases from J; bases unmatched to any gene: 8. Germline V lookup: CDR1 SGHVS, CDR2 FNYEAQ. This CDR3 has 15 amino acids. The CDR3 region has the DNA TGTGCCAGCAGCGCTAGGACAGGGGTTATCGGGGAGCTGTTTTTT. Its translation: CASSARTGVIGELFF.

This clonotype has more than one count but fewer than ten. The genes are TRBV2 and TRBJ2-2; 7 bases fit TRBD2. Germline V CDR1 and CDR2: SNHLY, FYNNEI. Losses at the gene ends were 8 bases for V and 4 bases for J; bases not matched to a gene: 10. The CDR3 has 15 amino acids. This CDR3 is CASLTSERTTGELFF. CDR3 DNA sequence: TGTGCCAGCCTTACTAGCGAGAGGACCACCGGGGAGCTGTTTTTT.

The V call is TRBV11-1, the J call TRBJ2-1, with 13 bases fitting TRBD2. The CDR3 covers 19 residues. Germline V gene sequence: CDR1 SGHAT, CDR2 FQDESV (reference sequence). With V trimmed by 5 bases and J by 0 bases, 10 bases remained unmatched. The CDR3 protein is CASSQLGTSGKTSYNEQFF. CDR3 nucleotide sequence: TGTGCCAGCAGCCAACTCGGGACTAGCGGGAAGACCTCCTACAATGAGCAGTTCTTC.

This clonotype appeared a few times. The chain couples TRBV20-1 to TRBJ2-1; TRBD2 aligns across 7 bases. The CDR3 sequence is 15 residues long. V shed 7 bases and J 0 bases; nucleotides not matched to a gene: 9. Germline-derived CDR1 and CDR2 are DFQATT and SNEGSKA (reference sequence). The CDR3 loop reads CSGSISGYSYNEQFF. CDR3 nucleotide sequence: TGCAGTGGCTCAATTAGCGGGTACTCCTACAATGAGCAGTTCTTC.

The V call is TRBV20-1, the J call TRBJ2-7; D uncertain. The CDR3 runs 11 residues. V was trimmed by 5 bases and J by 2 bases, leaving 7 bases between them. Germline CDR1 and CDR2: DFQATT and SNEGSKA (reference sequence). CDR3: CSARFPYEQYF. DNA of the CDR3: TGCAGTGCTCGATTCCCCTACGAGCAGTACTTC.

This clonotype has ten or more counts. The gene calls are TRBV12-3 or TRBV12-4 and TRBJ2-7; 8 positions agree with TRBD1. The V segment lost 4 bases and the J segment 0 bases; nucleotides outside the gene matches: 2. There are 14 residues in the CDR3. CDR3 coding DNA: TGTGCCAGCAGTTGGGGACAGGCCTCCTACGAGCAGTACTTC. It encodes CASSWGQASYEQYF.

This clonotype was seen only a few times. The rearrangement joins TRBV3-1 to TRBJ2-3; D gene ambiguous. This CDR3 is 15 amino acids long. Germline values: CDR1 LGHDT, CDR2 YNNKEL (reference sequence). Trimming pared 4 bases from V and 1 base from J, leaving 12 bases between. The CDR3 protein is CASSPRLSGTDTQYF. The CDR3 coding sequence is TGTGCCAGCAGCCCCCGACTGAGCGGCACAGATACGCAGTATTTT.

This clonotype showed up just a few times. The chain combines TRBV2 with TRBJ1-2; 7 bases match TRBD1. Trimming cost V 6 bases and J 3 bases; bases outside gene matches: 4. Germline values: CDR1 SNHLY, CDR2 FYNNEI. The CDR3 spans 13 residues. CDR3 sequence reads: CASRSTGYYGYTF. CDR3 nucleotides: TGTGCCAGCAGGTCGACAGGGTACTATGGCTACACCTTC.

The rearrangement joins TRBV20-1 to TRBJ2-7; 8 bases agree with TRBD2. This CDR3 is built from 15 residues. V shed 0 bases, J shed 4 bases, and the junction held 8 bases outside the gene matches. Per germline, CDR1 DFQATT and CDR2 SNEGSKA (reference sequence). Here the CDR3 reads CSAREISGSSYEQYF. As DNA, the CDR3 is TGCAGTGCTAGAGAGATCAGCGGGAGTTCTTACGAGCAGTACTTC.

The chain links TRBV5-5 to TRBJ2-7, with 7 bases identical to TRBD1. In germline, CDR1 is SGHKS, CDR2 YYEKEE (reference sequence). CDR3 length equals 13 residues. With V trimmed by 3 bases and J by 9 bases, 9 bases remained unmatched. The CDR3 reads CASSSQGTPRQYF. The CDR3 DNA follows: TGTGCCAGCAGCTCACAGGGGACCCCTAGGCAGTACTTC.

This rearrangement joins TRBV20-1 to TRBJ1-1; tentative D call: TRBD1 (5 bases). V was pared by 2 bases and J by 0 bases, with 13 bases between. This CDR3 is 15 amino acids long. Germline CDR1 is DFQATT and CDR2 is SNEGSKA (reference sequence). In DNA form, the CDR3 reads TGCAGTGCTAGAAACCGGGACCGATTGAACACTGAAGCTTTCTTT. This codes for CSARNRDRLNTEAFF.

This clonotype occurred a few times. The chain joins TRBV5-1 to TRBJ2-5; no firm D call. This CDR3 is built from 15 residues. Per the germline V gene, CDR1 is SGHRS and CDR2 is YFSETQ. V was cut by 0 bases and J by 2 bases, with 11 bases left in between. CDR3 sequence reads: CASSLEGSTQETQYF. In nucleotides, the CDR3 is TGCGCCAGCAGCTTGGAGGGTAGCACACAAGAGACCCAGTACTTC.

The chain employs TRBV19 and TRBJ2-2; D gene unclear. Trimming removed 1 base from V and 5 bases from J, with 8 bases in between. The CDR3 spans 14 residues. Germline CDR1 is LNHDA and CDR2 is SQIVND (reference sequence). The CDR3 nucleotides read TGTGCCAGTAGTATAGTACACCTGACCGGGGAGCTGTTTTTT. Translating it yields CASSIVHLTGELFF.

This clonotype was detected many times. The rearrangement joins TRBV6-2 or TRBV6-3 to TRBJ2-7, with D possibly being TRBD1 (5 bases). V was pared by 0 bases and J by 6 bases, with 9 bases between. The CDR3 covers 13 residues. Germline V lookup: CDR1 MNHEY, CDR2 SVGEGT. The CDR3 spells CASSYSTVGEQYF. The CDR3 coding sequence is TGTGCCAGCAGTTACTCGACAGTGGGCGAGCAGTACTTC.

This clonotype was observed a few times. The chain couples TRBV12-3 or TRBV12-4 to TRBJ2-1, with 11 bases identical to TRBD1. V gave up 3 bases and J gave up 6 bases; unmatched junction bases: 4. CDR3 length: 15 residues. CDR3 coding DNA: TGTGCCAGCAGTTTGGGGGGGACAGGGGGCAATGAGCAGTTCTTC. This encodes CASSLGGTGGNEQFF.

This clonotype was detected a few times. The DNA of the CDR3 is TGTGCCAGCAGCCACCCTGGAGGCCCTGAAGCTTTCTTT. Its protein product is CASSHPGGPEAFF. The chain couples TRBV2 to TRBJ1-1; no clear D. The V gene's germline CDR1 is SNHLY and CDR2 FYNNEI. Trimming left V 6 bases short and J 6 bases short, with 14 bases between. The CDR3 covers 13 residues.